The clone carrying this TCR beta chain was recorded a few times. Its antigen is still unknown. This sample stems from a study of T cells in Graves' hyperthyroidism and ophthalmopathy. Study-wide context: Staff took peripheral blood when the initial diagnosis was made, before any treatment began. Study-level results: Most thyroid-expanded clonotypes above 0.001 were also found in blood.

Trimming removed 3 bases at V and 3 bases at J, with 9 bases between. The CDR3 contains 13 residues. The germline V gene has CDR1 ENHRY and CDR2 SYGVKD. Calling Graves' hyperthyroidism stable meant ophthalmopathy did not progress within 18 months. RNA transcripts served as the template for amplifying TCR beta CDR3 regions. First-round RT-PCR targeting the TCR CDR3 was performed with the HTBI primer set. Using its own MiXCR run on the multiplex PCR reads, TCRdb lists one record per CDR3 protein. Of 300,000 to 450,000 distinct CDR3 sequences listed, roughly 25% are singletons. The receptor's source is a man aged 45-60 years with Graves' hyperthyroidism. The sequenced sample consisted of blood. The rearrangement joins TRBV10-3 to TRBJ2-7, with D perhaps matching TRBD1 (6 bases). The CDR3 loop is CAISERTDYEQYF. Here the CDR3 DNA reads TGTGCCATCAGTGAAAGGACAGACTACGAGCAGTACTTC.